One sample yielded the 24 T cell receptor beta chains listed below, sequenced in a study of post-analysis software for immune sequencing data. Notes on the study in general: Elevated frequency relative to controls characterized four to six TRBV segments in patients, TRBV5-6, TRBV5-1 and TRBV20-1 among them.

Carried by the TCR beta cDNA libraries were unique molecular identifiers. TCRdb analysed the PCR reads with MiXCR anew, one entry per CDR3 protein. The sample has 650,000 to 850,000 distinct CDR3 sequences, roughly half seen once; the top ten hold approximately 4.3%. No antigen has been identified for these receptors. Sequencing was performed on blood. The origin of the receptors is a girl under 18 with multiple sclerosis.

The chain joins TRBV7-9 to TRBJ1-1, with D hard to call. This CDR3 has 13 amino acids. Trimming took 5 bases from V and 7 from J, leaving 14 bases between them. CDR1 is SEHNR, CDR2 FQNEAQ, per germline (reference sequence). The CDR3 nucleotides are TGTGCCAGCAGCCACGACCCGGAGGGTGAAGCTTTCTTT. Its protein is CASSHDPEGEAFF.

This clonotype has a handful of counts. The J gene is TRBJ2-5, the V gene TRBV20-1; D is unresolved. The better agreement between TRBJ2-7 and the DNA end casts doubt on the J call. The CDR3 consists of 14 residues. Germline CDR1 DFQATT, CDR2 SNEGSKA (reference sequence). Here the CDR3 DNA reads TGCAGTGCTAAGCGAACCCACTTTGTCTACGAGCAGTACTTC. It translates to CSAKRTHFVYEQYF.

The chain carries TRBV20-1 and TRBJ2-7, with D perhaps matching TRBD2 (6 bases). The CDR3 spans 15 residues. Germline CDR1 is DFQATT and CDR2 is SNEGSKA (reference sequence). V was shortened by 4 bases and J by 0 bases, with 16 bases between the two germline ends. CDR3 amino acids: CSAITGSDSSYEQYF. The CDR3 bases are TGCAGTGCTATTACCGGGAGCGACAGCTCCTACGAGCAGTACTTC.

The chain is built from TRBV20-1 and TRBJ2-5; 7 bases are shared with TRBD2. The V segment lost 4 bases and the J segment 1 base; nucleotides outside the gene matches: 6. The CDR3 extends over 14 amino acids. The germline V gene encodes CDR1 DFQATT and CDR2 SNEGSKA (reference sequence). The CDR3 loop is CSATSWTSQETQYF. In nucleotides, the CDR3 is TGCAGTGCTACATCATGGACTAGCCAAGAGACCCAGTACTTC.

V is TRBV6-5 and J is TRBJ2-3; D not certain. Per the germline V gene, CDR1 is MNHEY and CDR2 is SVGAGI. V was pared by 2 bases and J by 2 bases, with 11 bases between. This CDR3 is built from 15 residues. The CDR3 nucleotides read TGTGCCAGCAGTTACGGCTGGGCTTCCACAGATACGCAGTATTTT. Translation: CASSYGWASTDTQYF.

This sequence joins TRBV4-1 and TRBJ2-5; D perhaps matches TRBD2 (5 bases). The germline V gene has CDR1 MGHRA and CDR2 YSYEKL. Trimming cost V 3 bases and J 9 bases, with 17 bases left between them. This CDR3 region has 14 residues. For the CDR3, the DNA is TGCGCCAGCAGCCAGGCCGGACTGGTTGAGTCCCAGTACTTC. Encoded protein: CASSQAGLVESQYF.

There are a few counts of this clonotype. The chain uses TRBV29-1 and TRBJ2-1; a weak D match, TRBD1 (5 bases). The J call may be wrong; the DNA end is better matched by TRBJ2-7. The CDR3 sequence is 12 residues long. Germline CDR1 is SQVTM and CDR2 is ANQGSEA. The CDR3 coding sequence is TGCAGCGTTGGCGACAGCCACAATGAGCAGTACTTC. This codes for CSVGDSHNEQYF.

In this sample, this clonotype turned up once. This rearrangement joins TRBV27 to TRBJ2-7, with 10 bases fitting TRBD2. Germline V gives CDR1 MNHEY, CDR2 SMNVEV (reference sequence). CDR3 length: 14 amino acids. V dropped 6 bases and J dropped 4; count of bases not matched to a gene: 6. The CDR3 sequence: CASRGGLAVYEQYF. In DNA form, the CDR3 reads TGTGCCAGCAGGGGTGGACTAGCGGTTTACGAGCAGTACTTC.

The genes are TRBV29-1 and TRBJ2-7; 9 bases are shared with TRBD1. J was trimmed by 3 bases and V by 1 base; bases with no gene match: 4. The CDR3 has 14 amino acids. CDR1 and CDR2 (germline): SQVTM, ANQGSEA. CDR3 protein: CSVEAPGQGYEQYF. DNA for the CDR3: TGCAGCGTTGAAGCCCCGGGACAGGGCTACGAGCAGTACTTC.

The rearrangement links TRBV7-2 to TRBJ2-3, with D perhaps assigned TRBD1 or TRBD2 (6 bases each). The CDR3 length is 15 residues. Trimming removed 5 bases at V and 6 bases at J, with 18 bases between. CDR1 SGHTA and CDR2 FQGNSA come from the germline V gene. In DNA, the CDR3 is TGTGCCAGCAGCCAGGGACTGAGGGGGGACGATACGCAGTATTTT. Translated, it gives CASSQGLRGDDTQYF.

The chain links TRBV6-5 to TRBJ2-7, with unresolved D. The germline gives CDR1 MNHEY, CDR2 SVGAGI. The CDR3 loop spans 16 amino acids. Deletions cut 5 bases from V and 0 bases from J, with 17 bases between. As DNA, the CDR3 is TGTGCCAGCAGTAACGTCAATCGCGGTGGCTCCTACGAGCAGTACTTC. Protein sequence: CASSNVNRGGSYEQYF.

The V call is TRBV6-5, the J call TRBJ2-5, with 7 bases aligning to TRBD2. The CDR3 is 15 amino acids. CDR1 and CDR2 (germline): MNHEY, SVGAGI. V dropped 4 bases and J dropped 11; count of bases not matched to a gene: 16. DNA of the CDR3: TGTGCCAGCAGTTTTAGACTAGCATCACCTCCAGTGCAGTACTTC. Translation: CASSFRLASPPVQYF.

The CDR3 sequence: CASSFGDRVRVNQPQHF. The CDR3 DNA is TGTGCCAGCAGTTTTGGTGACAGGGTAAGGGTGAATCAGCCCCAGCATTTT. V is TRBV12-3 or TRBV12-4 and J is TRBJ1-5; the match to TRBD1 covers 7 bases. The CDR3 extends over 17 amino acids. V shed 3 bases and J 4 bases; nucleotides not matched to a gene: 12.

V and J are TRBV12-3 or TRBV12-4 and TRBJ2-1; 14 positions match TRBD2. The CDR3 loop spans 17 amino acids. Trimming removed 6 bases from V and 5 bases from J; junction bases left unmatched: 9. Written as DNA, the CDR3 is TGTGCCAGCAGCCCGCCGGGACTAGCGGGAGTTCACAATGAGCAGTTCTTC. Translating it yields CASSPPGLAGVHNEQFF.

The J gene is TRBJ2-3, the V gene TRBV7-9; 7 bases are shared with TRBD2. The CDR3 is made up of 17 amino acids. J gave up 0 bases and V 3 bases, and 9 bases lay outside the gene matches. Germline V gene data show CDR1 as SEHNR and CDR2 as FQNEAQ (reference sequence). The CDR3 DNA reads TGTGCCAGCAGCTTTCCCGGCCCAGCGGGAAGCACAGATACGCAGTATTTT. Translation: CASSFPGPAGSTDTQYF. Combining the CDR3 with reference TRBV7-9 and TRBJ2-3 gives the whole variable domain DTGVSQNPRHKITKRGQNVTFRCDPISEHNRLYWYRQTLGQGPEFLTYFQNEAQLEKSRLLSDRFSAERPKGSFSTLEIQRTEQGDSAMYLCASSFPGPAGSTDTQYFGPGTRLTVL.

In this sample, this clonotype turned up a few times. The rearrangement links TRBV2 to TRBJ2-7; D remains ambiguous. Trimming stripped 2 bases from V and 1 base from J, with 12 bases between. The CDR3 totals 15 residues. Germline V CDR1 and CDR2: SNHLY, FYNNEI. The CDR3 loop reads CASSELNPGSYEQYF. For the CDR3, the DNA is TGTGCCAGCAGTGAACTTAATCCCGGATCCTACGAGCAGTACTTC.

The chain has TRBV5-1 and TRBJ2-4, with D unclear. The CDR3 extends over 11 amino acids. V was shortened by 3 bases and J by 6 bases, with 4 bases between the two germline ends. CDR1 and CDR2 (germline): SGHRS, YFSETQ. This CDR3 is CASSWGNIQYF. The CDR3, as DNA: TGCGCCAGCAGCTGGGGAAACATTCAGTACTTC.

The chain has TRBV12-3 or TRBV12-4 and TRBJ2-6; D unclear. V gave up 5 bases and J gave up 4 bases, with 18 bases separating them. There are 17 residues in the CDR3. In DNA, the CDR3 is TGTGCCAGCAGTCCCGGGCCTAGAGCCTCCGGGGCCAACGTCCTGACTTTC. It codes for CASSPGPRASGANVLTF.

The chain joins TRBV7-2 to TRBJ2-7; a weak D match, TRBD2 (5 bases). The CDR3 contains 13 residues. The V end lost 5 bases, the J end lost 4 bases, and 12 bases lay between the germline ends. CDR1 and CDR2 from the germline V gene are SGHTA and FQGNSA. The CDR3 reads CASSPGLIYEQYF. The CDR3 DNA reads as TGTGCCAGCAGCCCCGGACTTATTTACGAGCAGTACTTC.

V usage is TRBV14 and J usage is TRBJ2-7; weak D call: TRBD2 (5 bases). This CDR3 has 15 amino acids. Germline CDR1 SGHDN, CDR2 FVKESK. Trimming removed 2 bases from V and 0 bases from J, with 11 bases in between. The CDR3 sequence: CASSQTKRSSYEQYF. The CDR3 DNA is TGTGCCAGCAGCCAAACAAAGCGGAGCTCCTACGAGCAGTACTTC.

This clonotype was seen only a few times. J is TRBJ2-7 and V is TRBV7-8; 8 positions agree with TRBD2. The CDR3 length is 17 residues. Germline V CDR1 and CDR2: SGHVS, FQNEAQ. V was clipped by 1 base and J by 0 bases; unmatched bases: 8. The CDR3 DNA reads as TGTGCCAGCAGCTTAGGTACTTTAACTAGCGGCTCCTACGAGCAGTACTTC. Amino acid sequence: CASSLGTLTSGSYEQYF.

The chain has TRBV6-5 and TRBJ2-1; 7 bases line up with TRBD2. The CDR3 consists of 16 residues. Germline CDR1 MNHEY, CDR2 SVGAGI. Trimming removed 6 bases from V and 6 bases from J; junction bases left unmatched: 14. The CDR3 DNA is TGTGCCAGCAGCTTCCCGTCGGCGGGAGTCGGCAATGAGCAGTTCTTC. As protein: CASSFPSAGVGNEQFF.

This clonotype was recorded many times. V usage is TRBV14 and J usage is TRBJ1-2; 9 bases match TRBD1. The V gene's germline CDR1 is SGHDN and CDR2 FVKESK. V lost 4 bases and J lost 3; bases outside the gene matches: 15. This CDR3 is built from 18 residues. The CDR3 bases are TGTGCCAGCAGCCCCAGCCGGGGGACAGGGAAATTTGACTATGGCTACACCTTC. Protein product: CASSPSRGTGKFDYGYTF.

This clonotype was observed a few times. The V and J genes are TRBV7-6 and TRBJ2-7; 7 bases are shared with TRBD2. Germline V CDR1 and CDR2: SGHVS, FNYEAQ. The CDR3 length is 15 residues. V lost 5 bases and J lost 1; bases outside the gene matches: 8. CDR3 sequence (DNA): TGTGCCAGCAGCCCCCCGACGGGAGGATCCTACGAGCAGTACTTC. Its translation is CASSPPTGGSYEQYF.